Below, 10 T cell receptor beta chains from the same sample are listed, as sequenced in a study of response to subunit inactivated influenza vaccine. Each CDR3 protein is one row after TCRdb ran MiXCR on the RT-PCR reads. Of a few hundred thousand distinct CDR3 sequences in the sample, over 20% were seen once. Sequencing used PBMCs from blood, obtained approximately 20 months after vaccination. The source of these receptors is a man between 50 and 69 years old who received an inactivated influenza vaccine.

This clonotype was observed a few times. The rearrangement uses TRBV6-5 and TRBJ2-1, with D uncertain. Germline V gene lookup returns CDR1 MNHEY and CDR2 SVGAGI. Trimming took off 0 bases at V and 2 bases at J, with 8 bases between the two ends. The CDR3 loop spans 15 amino acids. The CDR3 coding sequence is TGTGCCAGCAGTTACTCGGGTGGGACCTACAATGAGCAGTTCTTC. This encodes CASSYSGGTYNEQFF.

This clonotype was counted only a few times. V is TRBV6-1 and J is TRBJ1-5; no definite D call. The CDR3 consists of 17 residues. V lost 5 bases, J lost 3 bases, and 20 bases lay in between. Looked up from germline, CDR1 is MNHNS and CDR2 is SASEGT. CDR3 sequence reads: CASSPFSGQAFNQPQHF. Here the CDR3 DNA reads TGTGCCAGCAGTCCATTTTCAGGCCAAGCCTTCAATCAGCCCCAGCATTTT.

This rearrangement joins TRBV20-1 to TRBJ2-3; D not certain. From germline, CDR1 is DFQATT and CDR2 SNEGSKA (reference sequence). This CDR3 is built from 18 residues. The ends were cut back, 3 bases at V and 0 bases at J, with 22 bases in the middle. The DNA for the CDR3 is TGCAGTGCTAGGACGAGTTGGAGCGCCCTCTCTAGCACAGATACGCAGTATTTT. Residues: CSARTSWSALSSTDTQYF.

This chain links TRBV7-2 with TRBJ2-7, with TRBD2 matching 14 bases. With V trimmed by 5 bases and J by 6 bases, 6 bases remained unmatched. This CDR3 is built from 15 residues. The germline V gene has CDR1 SGHTA and CDR2 FQGNSA. Written as DNA, the CDR3 is TGTGCCAGCAGCCTCGGGACTAGCGGGAGAACCGAGCAGTACTTC. Translating it yields CASSLGTSGRTEQYF.

The chain joins TRBV12-3 or TRBV12-4 to TRBJ1-2, with a possible D match to TRBD1 (5 bases). This CDR3 spans 17 amino acids. Trimming removed 3 bases at V and 4 bases at J, with 21 bases between. Here the CDR3 reads CASSFRGDFRGSYGYTF. The CDR3 nucleotides read TGTGCCAGCAGTTTTCGGGGGGACTTCCGAGGAAGCTATGGCTACACCTTC.

V is TRBV5-1 and J is TRBJ1-1; D is possibly TRBD1 (5 bases). The V end was cut by 1 base, the J end by 3 bases, with 10 bases between. CDR3 length: 14 amino acids. Per germline, CDR1 SGHRS and CDR2 YFSETQ. The CDR3 bases are TGCGCCAGCAGCTTGCAGGGTCACGACACTGAAGCTTTCTTT. Translation: CASSLQGHDTEAFF.

The V gene is TRBV4-2, the J gene TRBJ1-4, with 10 bases fitting TRBD1. V was clipped by 3 bases and J by 3 bases; unmatched bases: 4. Germline CDR1 is LGHNA and CDR2 is YNFKEQ. The CDR3 consists of 16 residues. The CDR3 region is CASSQTGGRANEKLFF. The CDR3 DNA follows: TGTGCCAGCAGCCAGACAGGGGGCAGGGCTAATGAAAAACTGTTTTTT.

This clonotype appeared a few times. The chain uses TRBV6-4 and TRBJ2-1; 9 bases match TRBD1. Germline-derived CDR1 and CDR2 are MRHNA and SNTAGT. The CDR3 is made up of 15 amino acids. The trim removed 8 bases at V and 0 bases at J, leaving 5 bases unmatched. The chain's CDR3 is CASSYRGPSYNEQFF. CDR3 in DNA: TGTGCCAGCTCTTACAGGGGGCCCTCCTACAATGAGCAGTTCTTC.

The chain combines TRBV5-1 with TRBJ1-1; no reliable D call. Germline CDR1 reads SGHRS; CDR2 reads YFSETQ. V lost 0 bases and J lost 8, with 14 bases in between. The CDR3 is 14 residues long. CDR3 protein: CASSLGSGPLEAFF. The CDR3 DNA reads as TGCGCCAGCAGCTTGGGGTCCGGACCTCTAGAAGCTTTCTTT.

This clonotype was detected only a few times. The chain links TRBV6-1 to TRBJ1-1; the D is unclear. Germline-derived CDR1 and CDR2 are MNHNS and SASEGT. The V end was cut by 6 bases, the J end by 0 bases, with 8 bases between. The CDR3 spans 13 residues. CDR3 nucleotides: TGTGCCAGCAGAAGGACTGTGAACACTGAAGCTTTCTTT. Translation gives CASRRTVNTEAFF.